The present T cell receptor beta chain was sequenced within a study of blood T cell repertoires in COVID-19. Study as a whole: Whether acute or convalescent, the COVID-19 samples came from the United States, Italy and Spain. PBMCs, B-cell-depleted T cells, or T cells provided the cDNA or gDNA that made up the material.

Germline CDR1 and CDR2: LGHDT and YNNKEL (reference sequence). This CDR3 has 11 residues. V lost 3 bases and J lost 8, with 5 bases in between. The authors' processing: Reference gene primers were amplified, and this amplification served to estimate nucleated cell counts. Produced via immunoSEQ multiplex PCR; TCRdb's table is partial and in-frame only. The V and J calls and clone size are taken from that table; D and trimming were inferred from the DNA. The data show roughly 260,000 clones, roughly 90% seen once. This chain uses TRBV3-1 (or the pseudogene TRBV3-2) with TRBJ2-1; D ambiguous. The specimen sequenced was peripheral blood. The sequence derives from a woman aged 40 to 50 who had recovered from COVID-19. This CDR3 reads CASSQYHEQFF. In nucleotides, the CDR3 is TGTGCCAGCAGCCAGTATCATGAGCAGTTCTTC.